Described below is a single T cell receptor (beta chain) sequence and its context. Antigen unknown. The data derive from a study of long-term antiretroviral therapy in people with HIV. The study, taken as a whole, reports: No data were available on ART adherence, viral resistance or therapy changes. After ART, diversity increased yet remained lower than transplant donor controls.

Running of the v3.0 immunoSEQ assay took place at survey level. The repertoire was sequenced with immunoSEQ multiplex PCR; TCRdb's copy has only in-frame clones and lacks some. Altogether about 43,000 clones are present, 86% being singletons, with the ten largest covering 4.5% to 5.5%. V was trimmed by 4 bases and J by 12 bases, leaving 12 bases between them. The CDR3 length is 11 residues. CDR1 is PRHDT and CDR2 is FYEKMQ in the germline V gene (reference sequence). V is TRBV13 and J is TRBJ1-1; D call uncertain. The source of this sequence is a woman aged 45-60 years with HIV. The sequencing here drew on unsorted PBMCs, taken 0.1 years before starting antiretroviral therapy. The CDR3 loop is CASSYNPGTFF. In DNA, the CDR3 is TGTGCCAGCAGCTATAACCCCGGGACTTTCTTT.